These 5 T cell receptor beta chains were all obtained from the same sample, sequenced in a study of cytomegalovirus exposure and HLA in healthy donors. The PCR was carried out with 60 Vbeta primers and 13 Jbeta primers. Here immunoSEQ multiplex PCR was the method, and the copy in TCRdb shows in-frame clones only, minus some. Here the sample spans 85,000 to 130,000 clones, 65% to 90% being singletons. The source material was PBMCs. These TCRs come from a woman between 18 and 30 years old in good health and CMV-seronegative.

This clone turned up a few times. This chain links TRBV27 with TRBJ1-1, with D perhaps matching TRBD1 (6 bases). This CDR3 region has 16 residues. CDR1 is MNHEY and CDR2 is SMNVEV in the germline V gene (reference sequence). V lost 5 bases and J lost 0, with 16 bases in between. The CDR3 nucleotides read TGTGCCAGCAGTCGCTACAGGGACGGGATGAACACTGAAGCTTTCTTT. It codes for CASSRYRDGMNTEAFF.

The rearrangement links TRBV5-5 to TRBJ1-2, with 9 bases identical to TRBD1. V was pared by 4 bases and J by 4 bases, with 14 bases of the junction left unmatched. Germline CDR1 SGHKS, CDR2 YYEKEE (reference sequence). The CDR3 has 17 amino acids. The CDR3 sequence is CASSHRGRTAISYGYTF. In DNA, the CDR3 is TGTGCCAGCAGCCACAGGGGGCGCACGGCTATTAGCTATGGCTACACCTTC.

The V and J genes are TRBV5-1 and TRBJ2-3; 12 bases fit TRBD1. The ends lost 4 bases at V and 7 bases at J; junction bases unmatched: 7. The length of the CDR3 is 15 residues. CDR1 is SGHRS and CDR2 is YFSETQ in the germline V gene. CDR3 nucleotides: TGCGCCAGCAGCGCGGGACAGGGGGCCATGAATACGCAGTATTTT. Its protein is CASSAGQGAMNTQYF.

The chain employs TRBV9 and TRBJ1-4; D is unresolved. Germline assignment: CDR1 SGDLS and CDR2 YYNGEE. The CDR3 has 16 residues. Trimming stripped 0 bases from V and 3 bases from J, with 12 bases between. The CDR3 spells CASSVGHAAANEKLFF. In nucleotides, the CDR3 is TGTGCCAGCAGCGTAGGCCACGCAGCGGCTAATGAAAAACTGTTTTTT. Filled out from reference TRBV9 and TRBJ1-4, the complete variable domain reads DSGVTQTPKHLITATGQRVTLRCSPRSGDLSVYWYQQSLDQGLQFLIQYYNGEERAKGNILERFSAQQFPDLHSELNLSSLELGDSALYFCASSVGHAAANEKLFFGSGTQLSVL.

This clone was detected a few times. The chain joins TRBV10-2 to TRBJ2-3; TRBD2 agrees at 7 bases. Unmatched junction bases numbered 2, after V lost 6 bases and J lost 2 bases. Germline V CDR1 and CDR2: WSHSY, SAAADI. This CDR3 spans 13 amino acids. The CDR3 is CASSGRFTDTQYF. In DNA, the CDR3 is TGCGCCAGCAGCGGGAGGTTCACAGATACGCAGTATTTT.